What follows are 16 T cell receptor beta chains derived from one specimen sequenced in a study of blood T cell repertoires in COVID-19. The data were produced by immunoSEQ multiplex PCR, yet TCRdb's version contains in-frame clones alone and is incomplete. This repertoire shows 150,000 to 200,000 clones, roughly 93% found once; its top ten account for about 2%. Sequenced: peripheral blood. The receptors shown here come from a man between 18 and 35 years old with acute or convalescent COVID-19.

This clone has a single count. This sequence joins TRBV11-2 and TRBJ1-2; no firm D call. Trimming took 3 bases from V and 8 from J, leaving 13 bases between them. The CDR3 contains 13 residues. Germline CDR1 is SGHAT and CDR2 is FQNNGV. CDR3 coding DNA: TGTGCCAGCAGCTTTCCCATCCCGGAGGGCTACACCTTC. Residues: CASSFPIPEGYTF.

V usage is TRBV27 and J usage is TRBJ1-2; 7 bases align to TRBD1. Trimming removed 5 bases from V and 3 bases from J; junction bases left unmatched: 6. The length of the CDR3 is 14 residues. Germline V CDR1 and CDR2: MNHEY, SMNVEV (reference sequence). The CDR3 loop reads CASSDRDGDYGYTF. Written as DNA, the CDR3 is TGTGCCAGCAGTGACAGGGATGGGGACTATGGCTACACCTTC.

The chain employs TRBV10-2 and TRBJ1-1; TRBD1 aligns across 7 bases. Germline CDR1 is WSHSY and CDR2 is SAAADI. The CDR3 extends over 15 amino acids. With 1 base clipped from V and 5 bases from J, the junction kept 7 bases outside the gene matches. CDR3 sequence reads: CASSEWSDRATEAFF. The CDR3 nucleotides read TGCGCCAGCAGTGAGTGGAGCGACAGGGCTACTGAAGCTTTCTTT.

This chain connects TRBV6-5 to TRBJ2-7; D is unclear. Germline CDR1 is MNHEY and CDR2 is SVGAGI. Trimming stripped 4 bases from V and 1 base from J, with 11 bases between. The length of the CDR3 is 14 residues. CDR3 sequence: CASSFTVISYEQYF. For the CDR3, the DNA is TGTGCCAGCAGTTTTACAGTGATTTCCTACGAGCAGTACTTC.

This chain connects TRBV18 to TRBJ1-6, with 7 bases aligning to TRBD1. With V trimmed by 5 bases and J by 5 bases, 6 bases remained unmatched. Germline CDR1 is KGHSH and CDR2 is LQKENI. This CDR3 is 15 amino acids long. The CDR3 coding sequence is TGTGCCAGCTCAACGACAGGGAGTGATAATTCACCCCTCCACTTT. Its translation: CASSTTGSDNSPLHF.

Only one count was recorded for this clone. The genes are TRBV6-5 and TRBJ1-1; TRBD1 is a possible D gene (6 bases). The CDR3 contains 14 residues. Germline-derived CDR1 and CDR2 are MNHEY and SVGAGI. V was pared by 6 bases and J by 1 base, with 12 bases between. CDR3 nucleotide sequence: TGTGCCAGCAGCCCACTGACAGGGAACACTGAAGCTTTCTTT. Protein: CASSPLTGNTEAFF.

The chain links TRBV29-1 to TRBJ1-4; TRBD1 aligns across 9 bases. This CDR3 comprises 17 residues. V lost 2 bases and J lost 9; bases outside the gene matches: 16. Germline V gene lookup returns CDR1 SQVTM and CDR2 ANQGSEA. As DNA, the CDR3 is TGCAGCGTTGAAAAAGGGGACCCGGGACAGGGACCCCAAAAACTGTTTTTT. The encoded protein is CSVEKGDPGQGPQKLFF.

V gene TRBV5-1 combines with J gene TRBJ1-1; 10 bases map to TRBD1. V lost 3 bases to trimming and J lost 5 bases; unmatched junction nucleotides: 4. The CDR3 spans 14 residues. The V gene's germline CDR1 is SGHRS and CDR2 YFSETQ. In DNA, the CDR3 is TGCGCCAGCAGCTGGGACAGGGGTAGAACTGAAGCTTTCTTT. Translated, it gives CASSWDRGRTEAFF.

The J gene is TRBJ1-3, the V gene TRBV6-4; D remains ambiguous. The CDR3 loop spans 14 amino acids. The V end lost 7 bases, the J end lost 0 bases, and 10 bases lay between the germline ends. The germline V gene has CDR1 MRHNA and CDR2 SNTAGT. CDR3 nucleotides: TGTGCCAGCAAAAGAGAGTTCTCTGGAAACACCATATATTTT. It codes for CASKREFSGNTIYF.

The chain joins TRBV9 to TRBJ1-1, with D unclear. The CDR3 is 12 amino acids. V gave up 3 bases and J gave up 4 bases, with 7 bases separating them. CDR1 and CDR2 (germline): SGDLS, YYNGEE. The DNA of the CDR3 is TGTGCCAGCAGCGCCCGGGGCACTGAAGCTTTCTTT. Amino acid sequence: CASSARGTEAFF.

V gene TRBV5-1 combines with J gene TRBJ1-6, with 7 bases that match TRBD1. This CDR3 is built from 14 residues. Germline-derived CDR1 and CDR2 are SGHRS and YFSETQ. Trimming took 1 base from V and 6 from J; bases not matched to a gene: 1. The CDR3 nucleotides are TGCGCCAGCAGCTTGTGGGACAGTAATTCACCCCTCCACTTT. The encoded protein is CASSLWDSNSPLHF.

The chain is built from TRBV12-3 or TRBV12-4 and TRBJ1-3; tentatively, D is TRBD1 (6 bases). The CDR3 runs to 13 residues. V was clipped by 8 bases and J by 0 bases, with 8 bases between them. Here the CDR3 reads CASLDSSGNTIYF. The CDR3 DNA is TGTGCCAGCCTGGACAGCTCTGGAAACACCATATATTTT.

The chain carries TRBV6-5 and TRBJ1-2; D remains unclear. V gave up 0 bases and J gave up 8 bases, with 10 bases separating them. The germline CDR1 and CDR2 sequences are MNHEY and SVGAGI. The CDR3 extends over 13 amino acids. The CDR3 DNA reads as TGTGCCAGCAGTTACTCGTCGGGAACCGGCTACACCTTC. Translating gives CASSYSSGTGYTF.

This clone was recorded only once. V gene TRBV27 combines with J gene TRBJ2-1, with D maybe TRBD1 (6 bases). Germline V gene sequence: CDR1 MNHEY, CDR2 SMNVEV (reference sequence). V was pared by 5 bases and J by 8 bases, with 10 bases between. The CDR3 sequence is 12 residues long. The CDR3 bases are TGTGCCAGCAGTATCGGACAGTATGAGCAGTTCTTC. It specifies CASSIGQYEQFF.

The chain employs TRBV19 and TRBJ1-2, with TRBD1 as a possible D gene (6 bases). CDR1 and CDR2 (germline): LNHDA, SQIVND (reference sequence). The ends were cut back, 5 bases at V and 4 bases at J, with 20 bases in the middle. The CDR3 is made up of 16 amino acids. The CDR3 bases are TGTGCCAGTAGTCCCTTTGGGACAACCCCGCGCTATGGCTACACCTTC. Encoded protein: CASSPFGTTPRYGYTF. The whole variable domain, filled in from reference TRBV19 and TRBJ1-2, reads DGGITQSPKYLFRKEGQNVTLSCEQNLNHDAMYWYRQDPGQGLRLIYYSQIVNDFQKGDIAEGYSVSREKKESFPLTVTSAQKNPTAFYLCASSPFGTTPRYGYTFGSGTRLTVV.

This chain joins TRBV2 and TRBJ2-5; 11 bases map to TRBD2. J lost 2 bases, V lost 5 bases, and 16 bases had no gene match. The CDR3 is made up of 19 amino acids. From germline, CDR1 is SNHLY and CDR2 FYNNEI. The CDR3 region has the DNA TGTGCCAGCAGTCGGACGGGCGGGGGACTAGCGGTGAGACAAGAGACCCAGTACTTC. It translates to CASSRTGGGLAVRQETQYF.